This T cell receptor (beta chain) was identified in a study of regulatory T cells in long-lasting Graves disease. Study conclusions and caveats: TCR diversity was lower in persistent than newly diagnosed Graves' disease.

Germline CDR1 and CDR2: KGHDR and SFDVKD. The J segment lost 3 bases and the V segment lost 4 bases, leaving 9 bases of the junction unmatched. The CDR3 has 16 amino acids. Assembly of TCR beta libraries relied on iRepertoire HTBI primers together with Arm-PCR of CDR3 regions. TCRdb recomputed calls from the multiplex PCR reads with MiXCR, one row per CDR3 protein. The sample shows 560,000 or so distinct CDR3 sequences, around 15% of them seen only once. This clonotype was counted ten times or more. As yet, its antigen is unknown. Time point denoted: newly diagnosed GD, antithyroid drugs for less than 3 months. From PBMCs, RNA was extracted and then used to make the TCR library. These data also formed part of another study, on T cells in Graves' hyperthyroidism and ophthalmopathy.

V usage is TRBV24-1 and J usage is TRBJ2-7, with TRBD1 identical over 9 bases. The sequencing here drew on peripheral blood mononuclear cells (PBMCs), taken at new diagnosis, from a patient treated with antithyroid drugs. The origin of this receptor is a man between 18 and 35 years old with Graves disease. This CDR3 reads CATSDQDRGGLYEQYF. The CDR3 DNA follows: TGTGCCACCAGTGACCAGGACAGGGGTGGCCTCTACGAGCAGTACTTC.